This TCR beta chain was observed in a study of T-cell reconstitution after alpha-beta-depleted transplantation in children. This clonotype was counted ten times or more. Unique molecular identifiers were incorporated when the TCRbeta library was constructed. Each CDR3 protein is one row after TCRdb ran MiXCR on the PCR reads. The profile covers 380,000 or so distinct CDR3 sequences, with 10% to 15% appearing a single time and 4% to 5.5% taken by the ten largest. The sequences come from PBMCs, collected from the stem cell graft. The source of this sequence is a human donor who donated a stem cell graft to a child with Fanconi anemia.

The CDR3 region is CASSLAEGLTQYF. Written as DNA, the CDR3 is TGCGCCAGCAGCTTGGCAGAGGGACTGACGCAGTATTTT. V and J are TRBV5-1 and TRBJ2-3, with a possible D match to TRBD2 (6 bases). The V end lost 0 bases, the J end lost 9 bases, and 11 bases lay between the germline ends. Germline assignment: CDR1 SGHRS and CDR2 YFSETQ. The CDR3 extends over 13 amino acids.